This is a list of T cell receptor beta chains from one sample in a study of human T cells and chemical hapten exposure. TCRdb analysed the RACE reads with MiXCR anew, one entry per CDR3 protein. The sample carries around 300,000 distinct CDR3 sequences, over 5% recorded once. The source was whole blood, collected in connection with sensitization to the hapten diphenylcyclopropenone (DPC). These TCRs come from a woman in her late teens or twenties with alopecia areata. Some clones in this sample may be carry-over from other donors' samples. Both conserved end residues are part of each CDR3. Fields, in order: V gene, D gene, J gene, clone size, CDR3 protein, CDR3 DNA. A D gene is named only where the DNA matches it firmly. Rows may omit the clone size; those that give it use once, few, many or a size class.

TRBV7-2	NA	TRBJ1-6	few	CASSLEGSSYNSPLHF	TGTGCCAGCAGCTTAGAGGGGAGCTCCTATAATTCACCCCTCCACTTT
TRBV7-9	NA	TRBJ2-5	few	CASSPSRTDLQTQYF	TGTGCCAGCAGCCCATCCCGGACAGATTTACAGACCCAGTACTTC
TRBV7-9	TRBD1	TRBJ2-1	NA	CASSWSGQDYNEQFF	TGTGCCAGCAGCTGGTCGGGACAGGACTACAATGAGCAGTTCTTC
TRBV5-1	TRBD1	TRBJ1-5	few	CASSLDGTGAGPQHF	TGCGCCAGCAGCTTGGACGGGACAGGGGCAGGGCCCCAGCATTTT
TRBV7-9	NA	TRBJ1-5	few	CASTTSRGGQPQHF	TGTGCCAGCACCACTAGCAGGGGCGGGCAGCCCCAGCATTTT
TRBV7-6	TRBD2	TRBJ2-3	many	CASSQRKDPSGGDTQYF	TGTGCCAGCAGCCAACGTAAGGACCCTAGCGGGGGAGATACGCAGTATTTT
TRBV5-6	NA	TRBJ1-6	few	CASSLVPGRYGSPLHF	TGTGCCAGCAGCTTGGTCCCAGGGAGATATGGTTCACCCCTCCACTTT
TRBV20-1	TRBD2	TRBJ2-7	NA	CSVPHSQTSSAYEQYF	TGCAGTGTTCCCCACTCCCAGACTAGCTCAGCATACGAGCAGTACTTC
TRBV12-3/TRBV12-4	NA	TRBJ1-2	few	CASSLMLAAYGYTF	TGTGCCAGCAGTTTAATGTTGGCAGCCTATGGCTACACCTTC
TRBV28	NA	TRBJ2-7	many	CASTGGFRTYEQYF	TGTGCCAGCACCGGGGGCTTCAGGACCTACGAGCAGTACTTC
TRBV27	NA	TRBJ2-2	few	CASSLRFWLGQGTGELFF	TGTGCCAGCAGTTTAAGGTTCTGGCTGGGGCAAGGCACCGGGGAGCTGTTTTTT
TRBV9	NA	TRBJ2-7	NA	CASSADKSGEQYF	TGTGCCAGCAGCGCTGACAAGTCCGGGGAGCAGTACTTC
TRBV6-1	NA	TRBJ2-3	few	CASSASYREDTQYF	TGTGCCAGCAGTGCCTCATACAGGGAGGATACGCAGTATTTT
TRBV7-2	NA	TRBJ2-4	many	CASSLALAKNIQYF	TGTGCCAGCAGCTTAGCCCTAGCCAAAAACATTCAGTACTTC
TRBV20-1	NA	TRBJ1-2	NA	CSARQRGWNYGYTF	TGCAGTGCTAGACAACGGGGCTGGAACTATGGCTACACCTTC
TRBV12-3/TRBV12-4	NA	TRBJ2-1	few	CASSSPGEQFF	TGTGCCAGCAGTTCACCGGGAGAGCAGTTCTTC
TRBV7-2	TRBD2	TRBJ2-3	few	CASRLASGASTDTQYF	TGTGCCAGCAGGCTCGCGAGCGGGGCTAGCACAGATACGCAGTATTTT
TRBV6-6	TRBD1	TRBJ1-6	NA	CASSYRDSNNSPLHF	TGTGCCAGCAGTTATAGGGACAGCAATAATTCACCCCTCCACTTT
TRBV3-1	TRBD2	TRBJ2-7	few	CASSTPGLFYEQYF	TGTGCCAGCAGCACCCCGGGACTATTTTACGAGCAGTACTTC
TRBV12-5	NA	TRBJ2-4	few	CASASGPSLAKNIQYF	TGTGCTAGTGCCTCCGGGCCTTCTTTAGCCAAAAACATTCAGTACTTC
TRBV9	NA	TRBJ2-5	few	CASSVAGLEETQYF	TGTGCCAGCAGCGTAGCGGGGTTGGAAGAAACCCAGTACTTC
TRBV29-1	NA	TRBJ1-2	many	CSVEDLRMRGGYTF	TGCAGCGTTGAAGATCTTCGCATGAGGGGTGGCTACACCTTC
TRBV13	TRBD1	TRBJ2-7	many	CASSRQGAVAYEQYF	TGTGCCAGCAGCCGTCAGGGGGCAGTAGCCTACGAGCAGTACTTC
TRBV21-1	NA	TRBJ2-2	NA	CASSNRGQGVNTGELFF	TGTGCCAGCAGCAATAGGGGACAGGGAGTAAACACCGGGGAGCTGTTTTTT
TRBV6-6	NA	TRBJ2-5	NA	CASSYSSWSEETQYF	TGTGCCAGCAGTTACTCGTCGTGGAGTGAAGAGACCCAGTACTTC
TRBV12-3/TRBV12-4	NA	TRBJ1-5	NA	CASGIRGLLGNQPQHF	TGTGCCAGCGGGATACGGGGTCTCTTGGGCAATCAGCCCCAGCATTTT
TRBV4-3	NA	TRBJ2-1	NA	CASSQDKGGVNEQFF	TGCGCCAGCAGCCAGGATAAGGGGGGGGTTAATGAGCAGTTCTTC
TRBV28	NA	TRBJ1-5	many	CASRTAIRGSNQPQHF	TGTGCCAGCAGGACAGCCATTCGTGGTAGCAATCAGCCCCAGCATTTT
TRBV20-1	NA	TRBJ1-1	NA	CSARILAGHPDTEAFF	TGCAGTGCTAGAATTTTGGCAGGGCACCCGGACACTGAAGCTTTCTTT
TRBV18	NA	TRBJ1-5	many	CASSPGSNQPQHF	TGTGCCAGCTCACCAGGGAGCAATCAGCCCCAGCATTTT
TRBV6-5	NA	TRBJ1-5	many	CASSYSISQPQHF	TGTGCCAGCAGTTACTCGATTTCGCAGCCCCAGCATTTT
TRBV11-3	NA	TRBJ2-7	NA	CASSSDGAGGQYF	TGTGCCAGCAGCTCCGACGGGGCCGGCGGGCAGTACTTC
TRBV10-3	NA	TRBJ2-2	few	CAISDINKNTGELFF	TGTGCCATCAGTGATATTAACAAGAACACCGGGGAGCTGTTTTTT
TRBV5-4	NA	TRBJ1-6	many	CASSRPDRPNSPLHF	TGTGCCAGCAGTCGCCCGGACAGACCAAATTCACCCCTCCACTTT
TRBV7-8	NA	TRBJ2-2	few	CASSLVGRGVSGRAGELFF	TGTGCCAGCAGCTTAGTGGGTCGTGGGGTCTCGGGTCGGGCCGGGGAGCTGTTTTTT
TRBV7-9	TRBD1	TRBJ1-4	few	CASSSNTGGVEEKLFF	TGTGCCAGCAGCTCCAACACAGGGGGGGTTGAGGAAAAACTGTTTTTT
TRBV27	NA	TRBJ1-1	many	CASSPWGYTEAFF	TGTGCCAGCAGTCCGTGGGGGTACACTGAAGCTTTCTTT
TRBV7-4	NA	TRBJ1-4	NA	CASSEGSTNEKLFF	TGTGCCAGCAGCGAGGGGTCAACTAATGAAAAACTGTTTTTT
TRBV20-1	NA	TRBJ1-4	many	CSARGGPNEKLFF	TGCAGTGCTAGAGGGGGCCCTAATGAAAAACTGTTTTTT
TRBV7-2	NA	TRBJ2-3	NA	CASSPMGGAPDTQYF	TGTGCCAGCAGCCCAATGGGGGGGGCCCCAGATACGCAGTATTTT
TRBV12-3/TRBV12-4	TRBD2	TRBJ2-2	few	CASRYGGSGELFF	TGTGCCAGCAGATACGGGGGGTCCGGGGAGCTGTTTTTT
TRBV27	NA	TRBJ1-6	many	CASSPHSVGPPRTLHF	TGTGCCAGCAGTCCCCATTCCGTGGGGCCGCCGAGGACCCTCCACTTT
TRBV6-6	NA	TRBJ2-7	few	CASRPIPGESSYEQYF	TGTGCCAGCAGGCCGATACCAGGGGAAAGCTCCTACGAGCAGTACTTC
TRBV9	NA	TRBJ2-3	many	CASSVVSVEGTQYF	TGTGCCAGCAGCGTAGTCAGCGTCGAGGGTACGCAGTATTTT
TRBV10-3	NA	TRBJ1-1	many	CAIRAGTSAEAFF	TGTGCCATCAGGGCGGGCACCTCGGCTGAAGCTTTCTTT
TRBV3-1	TRBD1	TRBJ1-4	many	CASSQGTGREKLFF	TGTGCCAGCAGCCAAGGGACAGGGCGTGAAAAACTGTTTTTT
TRBV29-1	TRBD1	TRBJ1-2	many	CSVESGQGYGYTF	TGCAGCGTTGAATCGGGACAGGGTTATGGCTACACCTTC
TRBV6-6	NA	TRBJ1-5	many	CASQGGNQPQHF	TGTGCCAGTCAGGGCGGCAATCAGCCCCAGCATTTT
TRBV9	TRBD1	TRBJ2-1	few	CASSVDSQGVDKFF	TGTGCCAGCAGCGTAGATTCACAGGGGGTGGATAAGTTCTTC
TRBV4-1	NA	TRBJ1-1	many	CASSQDVRWTEAFF	TGCGCCAGCAGCCAAGATGTAAGGTGGACTGAAGCTTTCTTT
TRBV7-2	NA	TRBJ1-1	few	CASSLEVPGYTEAFF	TGTGCCAGCAGCCTGGAAGTCCCGGGGTACACTGAAGCTTTCTTT
TRBV6-1	NA	TRBJ1-6	few	CASSEVISGRSSPLHF	TGTGCCAGCAGTGAAGTCATATCGGGCAGGTCTTCACCCCTCCACTTT
TRBV20-1	NA	TRBJ1-5	NA	CSAPPWRGNQPQHF	TGCAGTGCTCCCCCATGGAGAGGCAATCAGCCCCAGCATTTT